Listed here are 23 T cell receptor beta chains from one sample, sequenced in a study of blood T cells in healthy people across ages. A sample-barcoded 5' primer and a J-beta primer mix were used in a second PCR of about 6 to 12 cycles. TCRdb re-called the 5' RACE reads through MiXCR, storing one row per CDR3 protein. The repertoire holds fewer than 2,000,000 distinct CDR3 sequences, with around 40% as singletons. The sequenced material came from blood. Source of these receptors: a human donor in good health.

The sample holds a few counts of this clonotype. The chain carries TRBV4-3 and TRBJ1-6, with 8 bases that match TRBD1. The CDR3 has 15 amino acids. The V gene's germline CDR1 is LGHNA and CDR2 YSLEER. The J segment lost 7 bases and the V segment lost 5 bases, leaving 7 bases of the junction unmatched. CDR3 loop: CASSFRTGPNSPLHF. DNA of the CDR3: TGCGCCAGCAGCTTTCGGACAGGGCCCAATTCACCCCTCCACTTT.

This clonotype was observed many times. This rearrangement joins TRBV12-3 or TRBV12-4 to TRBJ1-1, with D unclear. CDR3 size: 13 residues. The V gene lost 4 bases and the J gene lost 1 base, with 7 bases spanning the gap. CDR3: CASSSFGNTEAFF. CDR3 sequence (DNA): TGTGCCAGCAGTTCATTCGGGAACACTGAAGCTTTCTTT.

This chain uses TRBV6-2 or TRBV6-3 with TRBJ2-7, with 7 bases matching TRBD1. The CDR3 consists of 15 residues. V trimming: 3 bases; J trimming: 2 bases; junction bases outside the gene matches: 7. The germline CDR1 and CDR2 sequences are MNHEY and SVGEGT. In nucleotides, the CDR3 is TGTGCCAGCAGTTATAGGGGGACAGCCACCTACGAGCAGTACTTC. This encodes CASSYRGTATYEQYF.

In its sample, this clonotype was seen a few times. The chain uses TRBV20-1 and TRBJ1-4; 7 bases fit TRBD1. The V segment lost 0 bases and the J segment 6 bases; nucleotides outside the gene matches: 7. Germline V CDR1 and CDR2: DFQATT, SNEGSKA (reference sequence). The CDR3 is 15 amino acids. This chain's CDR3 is CSARDIPGGYEKLFF. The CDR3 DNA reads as TGCAGTGCTAGAGATATACCAGGGGGGTATGAAAAACTGTTTTTT.

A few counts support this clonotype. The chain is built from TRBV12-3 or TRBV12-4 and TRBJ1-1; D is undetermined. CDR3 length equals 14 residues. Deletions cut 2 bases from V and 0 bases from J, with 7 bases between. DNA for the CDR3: TGTGCCAGCAGTTTACGGACTCTGAACACTGAAGCTTTCTTT. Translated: CASSLRTLNTEAFF.

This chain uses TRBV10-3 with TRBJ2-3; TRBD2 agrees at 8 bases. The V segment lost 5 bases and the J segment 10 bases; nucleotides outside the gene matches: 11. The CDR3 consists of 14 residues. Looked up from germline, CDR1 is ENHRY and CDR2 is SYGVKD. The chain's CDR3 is CAISPGGLSDAQYF. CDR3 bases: TGTGCCATCAGTCCGGGAGGGTTATCGGATGCGCAGTATTTT.

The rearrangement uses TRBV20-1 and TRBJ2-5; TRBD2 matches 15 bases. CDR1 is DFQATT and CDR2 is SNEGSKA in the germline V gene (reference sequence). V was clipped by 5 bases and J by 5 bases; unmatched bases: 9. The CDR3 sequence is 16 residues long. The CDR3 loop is CSAARTSGGATETQYF. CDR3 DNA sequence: TGCAGTGCTGCCCGGACTAGCGGGGGGGCCACGGAGACCCAGTACTTC.

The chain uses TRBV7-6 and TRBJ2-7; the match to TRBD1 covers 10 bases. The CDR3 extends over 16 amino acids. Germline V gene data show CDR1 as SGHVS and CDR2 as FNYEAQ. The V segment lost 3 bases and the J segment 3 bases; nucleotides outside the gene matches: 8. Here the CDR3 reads CASSFLNRDRGYEQYF. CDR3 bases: TGTGCCAGCAGCTTCCTAAACCGGGACAGGGGCTACGAGCAGTACTTC.

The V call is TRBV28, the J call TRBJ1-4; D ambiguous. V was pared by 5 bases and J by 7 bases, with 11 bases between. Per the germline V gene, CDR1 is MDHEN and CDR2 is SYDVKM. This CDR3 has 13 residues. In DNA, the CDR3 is TGTGCCAGCAGTGTGAGGGTTGGTGAAAAACTGTTTTTT. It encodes CASSVRVGEKLFF.

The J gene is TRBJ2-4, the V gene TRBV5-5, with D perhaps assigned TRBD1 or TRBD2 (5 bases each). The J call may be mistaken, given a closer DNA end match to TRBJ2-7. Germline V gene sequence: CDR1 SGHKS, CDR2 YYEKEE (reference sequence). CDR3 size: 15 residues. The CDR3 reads CASSPDGTNYYEQYF. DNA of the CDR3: TGTGCCAGCAGCCCCGACGGGACGAATTACTACGAGCAGTACTTC.

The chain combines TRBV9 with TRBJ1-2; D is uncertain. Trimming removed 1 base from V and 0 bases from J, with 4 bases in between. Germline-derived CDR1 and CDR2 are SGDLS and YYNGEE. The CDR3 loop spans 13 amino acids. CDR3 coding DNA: TGTGCCAGCAGCGTAAGAGCTAACTATGGCTACACCTTC. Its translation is CASSVRANYGYTF.

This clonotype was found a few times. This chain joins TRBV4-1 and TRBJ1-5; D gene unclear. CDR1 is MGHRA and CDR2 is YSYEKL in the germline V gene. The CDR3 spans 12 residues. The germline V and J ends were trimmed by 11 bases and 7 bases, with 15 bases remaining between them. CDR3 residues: CACEEARQPQHF. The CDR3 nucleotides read TGCGCCTGCGAAGAGGCCCGGCAGCCCCAGCATTTT.

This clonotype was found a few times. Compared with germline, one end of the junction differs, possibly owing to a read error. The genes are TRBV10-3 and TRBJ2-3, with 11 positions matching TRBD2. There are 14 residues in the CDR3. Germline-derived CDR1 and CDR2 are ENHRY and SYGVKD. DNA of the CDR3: TGTGCCACCAAGACTAGCGGGGATGTAGATACGCGGTATTTT. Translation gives CATKTSGDVDTRYF.

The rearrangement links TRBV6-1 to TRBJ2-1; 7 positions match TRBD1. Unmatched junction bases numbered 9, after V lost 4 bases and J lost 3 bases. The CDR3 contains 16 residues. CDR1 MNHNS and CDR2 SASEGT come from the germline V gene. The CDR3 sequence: CASSGQGPIRYNEQFF. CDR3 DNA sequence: TGTGCCAGCAGTGGACAGGGTCCTATCCGCTACAATGAGCAGTTCTTC.

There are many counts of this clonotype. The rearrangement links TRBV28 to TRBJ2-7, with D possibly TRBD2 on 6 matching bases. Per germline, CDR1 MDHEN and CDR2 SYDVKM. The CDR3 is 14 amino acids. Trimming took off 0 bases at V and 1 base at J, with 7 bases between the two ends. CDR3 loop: CASSLWGGSYEQYF. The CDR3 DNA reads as TGTGCCAGCAGTTTATGGGGGGGTTCCTACGAGCAGTACTTC. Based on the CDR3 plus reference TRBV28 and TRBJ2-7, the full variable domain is DVKVTQSSRYLVKRTGEKVFLECVQDMDHENMFWYRQDPGLGLRLIYFSYDVKMKEKGDIPEGYSVSREKKERFSLILESASTNQTSMYLCASSLWGGSYEQYFGPGTRLTVT.

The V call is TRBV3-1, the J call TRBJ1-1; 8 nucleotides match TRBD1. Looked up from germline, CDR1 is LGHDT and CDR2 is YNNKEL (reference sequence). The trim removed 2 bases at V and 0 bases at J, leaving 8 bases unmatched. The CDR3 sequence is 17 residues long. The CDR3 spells CASSQKGTGTLNTEAFF. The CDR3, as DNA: TGTGCCAGCAGCCAAAAAGGGACAGGCACATTGAACACTGAAGCTTTCTTT.

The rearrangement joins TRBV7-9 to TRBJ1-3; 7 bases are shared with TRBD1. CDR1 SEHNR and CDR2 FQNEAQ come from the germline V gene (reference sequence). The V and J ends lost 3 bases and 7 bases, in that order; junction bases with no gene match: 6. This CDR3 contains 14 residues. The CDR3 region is CASSFDRVINTIYF. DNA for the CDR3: TGTGCCAGCAGCTTTGACAGGGTCATCAACACCATATATTTT.

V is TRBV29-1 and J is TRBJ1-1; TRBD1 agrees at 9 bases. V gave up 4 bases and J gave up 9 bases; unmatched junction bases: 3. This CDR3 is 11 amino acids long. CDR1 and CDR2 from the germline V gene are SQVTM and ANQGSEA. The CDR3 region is CSVAGTGKAFF. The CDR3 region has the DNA TGCAGCGTTGCCGGGACAGGGAAAGCTTTCTTT.

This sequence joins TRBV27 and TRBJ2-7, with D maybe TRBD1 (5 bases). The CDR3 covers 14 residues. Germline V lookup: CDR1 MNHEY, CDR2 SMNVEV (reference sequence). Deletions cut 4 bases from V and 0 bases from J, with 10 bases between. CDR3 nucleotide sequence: TGTGCCAGCAGTTCCTTGGACAACTCCTACGAGCAGTACTTC. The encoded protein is CASSSLDNSYEQYF.

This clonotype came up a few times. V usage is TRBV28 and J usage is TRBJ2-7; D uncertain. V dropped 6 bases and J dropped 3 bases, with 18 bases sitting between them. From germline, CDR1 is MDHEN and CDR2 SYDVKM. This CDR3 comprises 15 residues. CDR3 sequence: CASREKGPRDYEQYF. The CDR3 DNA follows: TGTGCCAGCAGGGAGAAGGGTCCCAGAGACTACGAGCAGTACTTC.

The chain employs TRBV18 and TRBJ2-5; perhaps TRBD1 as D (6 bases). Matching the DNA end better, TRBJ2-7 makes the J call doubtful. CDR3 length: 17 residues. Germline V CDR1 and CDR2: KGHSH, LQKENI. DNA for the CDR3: TGTGCCAGCTCACCAGCAGGGGCCCCAAAACTAACCTACGAGCAGTACTTC. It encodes CASSPAGAPKLTYEQYF.

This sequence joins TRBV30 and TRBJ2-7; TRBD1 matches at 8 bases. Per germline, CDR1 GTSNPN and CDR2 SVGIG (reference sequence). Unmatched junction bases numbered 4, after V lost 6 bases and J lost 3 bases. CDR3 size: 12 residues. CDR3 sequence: CACSTGGYEQYF. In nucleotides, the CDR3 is TGTGCCTGTTCCACAGGGGGCTACGAGCAGTACTTC.

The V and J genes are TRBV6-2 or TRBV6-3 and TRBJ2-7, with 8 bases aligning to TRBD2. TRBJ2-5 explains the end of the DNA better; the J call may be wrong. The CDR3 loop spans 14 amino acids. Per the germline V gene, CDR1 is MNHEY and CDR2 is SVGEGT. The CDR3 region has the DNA TGTGCCAGCAGTTTTGGGACTAGTGGAGGGACCCAGTACTTC. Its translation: CASSFGTSGGTQYF.